The entry below gives a single T cell receptor beta chain sequence along with its context. The antigen is undetermined. This CDR3 has 19 residues. Using immunoSEQ multiplex PCR, the repertoire was profiled, and TCRdb retains in-frame clones only, with some absent. The repertoire holds about 1 million clones, 60% to 80% seen once, with nearly 1.5% in the top ten. These data belong to a study of shared clonotypes between healthy human individuals. General study results and limits: Generally, naive subsets (rather than memory subsets) showed larger estimated richness. A limitation of the genetic and exposure-history diversity represented arose from few donors.

The clonotype comes from a man aged 18-30 years in good health. Sequencing was carried out using memory CD4+ T cells sorted from blood. Subset meaning: CD45RA-negative fraction. The V and J genes are TRBV12-1 and TRBJ2-3; the D segment call TRBD2 is taken from the table without a DNA check. TRBV12-1 is a documented pseudogene. The CDR3 DNA is TGTGCCAGCAGCTTTCGGCTAGCGGGGGCCCCTTGGGGCACAGATACGCAGTATTTT. Protein: CASSFRLAGAPWGTDTQYF.